This T cell receptor (beta chain) comes out of a study of T cells in Graves' hyperthyroidism and ophthalmopathy (dated by TCRdb to the late 2010s). About the full investigation: Peripheral blood was collected at initial diagnosis, before any treatment. A discovery cohort of 95 to 100 patients, fewer than 50 with Graves' ophthalmopathy and 57 with stable Graves' hyperthyroidism, was used to find distinguishing TCR V-J signatures. Prospective prediction of ophthalmopathy was tested in an independent validation cohort consisting of under 20 hyperthyroidism patients and over 15 patients who later progressed to ophthalmopathy. For training and testing, the 100 patients in the discovery cohort were randomly divided in a 7:3 ratio. The study also compared thyroid tissue and blood T-cell repertoires from more than 5 Graves' hyperthyroidism patients. Once sampling was done, hyperthyroidism patients were given methimazole at a starting dose of 30 mg daily, whereas ophthalmopathy patients were given high-dose intravenous methylprednisolone. The paper reports TCR Vbeta CDR3 sequencing of some 140 peripheral blood samples: 40 or so ophthalmopathy, some 80 hyperthyroidism and around 17 progressor patients.

Hyperthyroidism patients were newly diagnosed, with disease duration under 2 months, and aged 18 to 65 years. Any patient with an uncontrolled infection, another autoimmune disease, pregnancy or lactation was excluded. Diagnoses were established on the basis of clinical symptoms, serum thyroxine and TRAb, thyroid ultrasound, and orbital computed tomography. Blood from progressor patients was collected at the time of first diagnosis with hyperthyroidism, before any ophthalmopathy symptoms had appeared. PBMCs were separated from about 10 ml of fresh peripheral blood using Ficoll-Paque density gradient centrifugation. Progressor patients were initially diagnosed with Graves' hyperthyroidism and developed ophthalmopathy during follow-up. Total RNA was extracted with Trizol reagent, and quality was checked on an Agilent 2100 Bioanalyzer. The TCR beta CDR3 regions were amplified from RNA transcripts. The TCR CDR3 was subjected to a first round of RT-PCR using the HTBI primer set and the Qiagen OneStep RT-PCR kit. The libraries were constructed in a second round of multiplex PCR and then size-selected and purified. Paired-end sequencing of the libraries was performed with 100 bp reads on an Illumina HiSeq2000. The paper's processing steps were these. SOAPnuke was used to process the raw data, throwing out any read that contained adapters or uncalled bases, had a mean Phred below 15, or lacked an exact constant-primer or identifier match. High-quality paired reads were merged with COPE v1.2.5, and unique nucleotide sequences were defined as clonotypes. MiTCR v1.1 was used to align clonotypes to the IMGT TRBV, TRBD and TRBJ reference segments. The analysis was restricted to V-J combinations with a frequency above 0.0001, which together covered 99.2% of the repertoires. A TCS score was defined as the ratio of F50 (clonal expansion) to E x V (chaos), with BLOSUM62-based TCRdist applied between CDR3 peptides within each V-J. Welch's t-statistics and random forest reduced roughly 540 V-J features to 13, which were used in a naive Bayes classifier (R e1071). TCRdb applied fastp at Q25 and MiXCR to the public reads, then kept only in-frame beta chains. Rows matching on CDR3 protein sequence are summarized as one entry with the most common DNA and genes. Here the V and J calls rest on TCRdb's processing, not on the authors' analysis. This sample has fewer than 900,000 distinct CDR3 sequences in its table, and under 20% of those were observed once. The ten largest clones add up to over 15% of the sample.

This clonotype was observed a handful of times. The antigen this receptor binds is unknown. No much larger clone is present one base from it, and per-base qualities are unavailable. The investigation overall reported the following: In validation, the model predicted progression to ophthalmopathy a median of about 6 months before onset, with approximately 68% sensitivity and around 76% specificity. Sample size was not statistically predetermined, and blinding of investigators to group allocation was not performed. In cross-validation, a model built on a 13 V-J signature told ophthalmopathy apart from stable hyperthyroidism with 85% to 90% sensitivity and approximately 84% specificity, and in testing the same model reached 80%/75%. Most expanded thyroid clonotypes (frequency above 0.001) were also found in blood, which suggests that blood repertoires may mirror thyroid immune responses.

Trimming accounts for 5 bases at V and 3 bases at J, while the number of junction bases matched to no gene is 4. CDR1 LNHDA and CDR2 SQIVND were looked up in the germline V gene (reference sequence). Reading from cysteine to phenylalanine, the CDR3 counts 14 amino acids. Only the CDR3 region is kept as DNA, spanning 42 bases read in frame from base 1. The clonotype was recovered from a woman aged 45 to 65 with Graves' hyperthyroidism that later progressed to Graves' ophthalmopathy. What was sequenced was blood. The rearrangement joined TRBV19 to TRBJ1-3, with 7 middle bases fitting TRBD1. The DNA sequence is TGTGCCAGTAGTGACAGGGACCTTGGAAACACCATATATTTT. Its translation reads: CASSDRDLGNTIYF.